This TCR beta chain comes out of a study of T cell changes during pregnancy in multiple sclerosis. Here immunoSEQ multiplex PCR was the method, and the copy in TCRdb shows in-frame clones only, minus some. Seen here are 40,000 to 55,000 clones, 80% to 95% observed once, and the top ten hold just under 0.75%. Concerning this clone: A read error may account for a junction end that differs from germline.

Germline V CDR1 and CDR2: SSHAT, FNYEAQ (reference sequence). CDR3 length: 17 residues. Specimen: CD4+ T cells from peripheral blood mononuclear cells, collected in the third trimester of pregnancy. The chain carries TRBV7-7 and TRBJ2-1; D gene ambiguous. The clonotype was recovered from a female donor with multiple sclerosis, enrolled in a pregnancy study. CDR3 sequence: CASSFKMTYLSYNEQFF. CDR3 nucleotide sequence: TGTGCTAGCAGCTTTAAAATGACATACCTATCCTACAATGAGCAGTTCTTC.